The present TCR beta chain was sequenced within a study of T cell clonotyping in hematopoietic cell transplantation. The protocol was immunoSEQ multiplex PCR, while the TCRdb copy is restricted to in-frame clones and leaves out a portion. Of 7,000 to 9,500 clones in the sample, 88% were seen once. Time point described: recipient sample about 28 days before transplant, after cytoreduction. Germline CDR1 SGHAT, CDR2 FQNNGV. The CDR3 contains 16 residues. V was cut by 3 bases and J by 3 bases, with 18 bases left in between. The sequencing used peripheral blood mononuclear cells, collected before stem cell transplant. This chain uses TRBV11-2 with TRBJ2-7; the D call may be TRBD1 or TRBD2 (5 bases each). The sequence derives from a man between 60 and 70 years old with acute myeloid leukemia. Some clones in this sample may be carry-over from other donors' samples. The CDR3 region has the DNA TGTGCCAGCAGCTTCCGGGCGGCAGAGGGGTACTACGAGCAGTACTTC. Amino acids: CASSFRAAEGYYEQYF. The whole variable domain, remainder taken from reference TRBV11-2 and TRBJ2-7, is EAGVAQSPRYKIIEKRQSVAFWCNPISGHATLYWYQQILGQGPKLLIQFQNNGVVDDSQLPKDRFSAERLKGVDSTLKIQPAKLEDSAVYLCASSFRAAEGYYEQYFGPGTRLTVT.